These 15 T cell receptor beta chains were sequenced from one sample in a study of T cell repertoires in cytomegalovirus infection. MiXCR, run by TCRdb on the reads, gives a single entry per CDR3 protein. This sample has 400,000 or so distinct CDR3 sequences; around a sixth occur once, and the top ten carry under 9%. Sequencing input: PBMCs. These receptors all stem from a human donor in good health (CMV status not recorded). Some clones in this sample may be carry-over from other donors' samples.

V and J are TRBV19 and TRBJ2-5; perhaps TRBD2 as D (5 bases). The CDR3 has 13 amino acids. The germline V gene has CDR1 LNHDA and CDR2 SQIVND (reference sequence). Trimming removed 3 bases at V and 5 bases at J, with 10 bases between. In DNA form, the CDR3 reads TGTGCCAGTAGTATCGGAGGACCCGAGACCCAGTACTTC. Translated: CASSIGGPETQYF.

This sequence joins TRBV5-1 and TRBJ1-1; 7 positions agree with TRBD1. This CDR3 has 15 amino acids. The germline V gene encodes CDR1 SGHRS and CDR2 YFSETQ. Trimming cost V 4 bases and J 0 bases; bases outside gene matches: 6. CDR3 DNA: TGCGCCAGCAGCACGGCCGGGACAGTGAACACTGAAGCTTTCTTT. It is translated as CASSTAGTVNTEAFF.

This clonotype was seen ten or more times. The gene calls are TRBV7-8 and TRBJ1-1; 7 nucleotides align to TRBD1. CDR3 size: 15 residues. V dropped 5 bases and J dropped 3; count of bases not matched to a gene: 9. Germline CDR1 reads SGHVS; CDR2 reads FQNEAQ. CDR3 nucleotides: TGTGCCAGCAGCCCCGACAGGGCAGGGTACACTGAAGCTTTCTTT. This translates into CASSPDRAGYTEAFF.

V gene TRBV20-1 combines with J gene TRBJ2-1; no clear D gene. The V end was cut by 2 bases, the J end by 9 bases, with 11 bases between. Germline loops: CDR1 DFQATT, CDR2 SNEGSKA (reference sequence). There are 12 residues in the CDR3. CDR3 DNA: TGCAGTGCTAGATCCGTTGGCGGTGAGCAGTTCTTC. Its translation: CSARSVGGEQFF.

A few counts support this clonotype. CDR3 bases: TGTGCCAGCAGCCCGCTAGCGGGATCGGAGACCCAGTACTTC. Its translation is CASSPLAGSETQYF. The chain recombines TRBV6-4 with TRBJ2-5; 9 bases line up with TRBD2. This CDR3 spans 14 amino acids. J lost 5 bases, V lost 6 bases, and 7 bases had no gene match. Germline-derived CDR1 and CDR2 are MRHNA and SNTAGT.

This chain links TRBV3-1 with TRBJ2-5; no clear D gene. The CDR3 is 14 residues long. CDR1 is LGHDT, CDR2 YNNKEL, per germline (reference sequence). Trimming pared 5 bases from V and 9 bases from J, leaving 19 bases between. The CDR3 spells CASSFPTPGVSQYF. DNA for the CDR3: TGTGCCAGCAGCTTTCCGACGCCGGGTGTGTCCCAGTACTTC.

V and J are TRBV3-1 and TRBJ1-1; 9 nucleotides agree with TRBD1. The CDR3 sequence is 13 residues long. Germline-derived CDR1 and CDR2 are LGHDT and YNNKEL (reference sequence). V was clipped by 4 bases and J by 11 bases; unmatched bases: 8. The CDR3 coding sequence is TGTGCCAGCAGCCCTATCGGGGGACAGGGTGCTTTCTTT. Translating gives CASSPIGGQGAFF.

This clonotype was detected a few times. This chain links TRBV7-8 with TRBJ2-1; 7 nucleotides align to TRBD2. With V trimmed by 2 bases and J by 5 bases, 9 bases remained unmatched. The CDR3 consists of 16 residues. CDR1 is SGHVS, CDR2 FQNEAQ, per germline. Written as DNA, the CDR3 is TGTGCCAGCAGCTTAAGGGGCCGGGGGAGGGACAATGAGCAGTTCTTC. It encodes CASSLRGRGRDNEQFF.

The V gene is TRBV19, the J gene TRBJ2-7; TRBD1 agrees at 8 bases. Germline V gene data show CDR1 as LNHDA and CDR2 as SQIVND (reference sequence). The junction had 12 bases not matched to a gene; V was cut back by 7 bases and J by 7 bases. The CDR3 totals 14 residues. CDR3 sequence (DNA): TGTGCCAGTACCGCACAGGGGGACGTAAGGGAGCAGTACTTC. This encodes CASTAQGDVREQYF. Combining the CDR3 with reference TRBV19 and TRBJ2-7 gives the whole variable domain DGGITQSPKYLFRKEGQNVTLSCEQNLNHDAMYWYRQDPGQGLRLIYYSQIVNDFQKGDIAEGYSVSREKKESFPLTVTSAQKNPTAFYLCASTAQGDVREQYFGPGTRLTVT.

This clonotype was detected a few times. This chain connects TRBV20-1 to TRBJ2-2; 10 bases map to TRBD2. Germline lookup yields CDR1 DFQATT and CDR2 SNEGSKA (reference sequence). V gave up 2 bases and J gave up 1 base; unmatched junction bases: 4. This CDR3 is built from 16 residues. The CDR3: CSARLAGAKNTGELFF. In DNA, the CDR3 is TGCAGTGCTAGACTAGCGGGGGCCAAGAACACCGGGGAGCTGTTTTTT.

This clonotype came up many times. This chain links TRBV12-3 or TRBV12-4 with TRBJ1-2; a possible D gene is TRBD1 (5 bases). V was shortened by 5 bases and J by 4 bases, with 11 bases between the two germline ends. The CDR3 has 13 residues. The CDR3 nucleotides read TGTGCCAGCAGTGACGGGGGAGGCTATGGCTACACCTTC. It yields the protein CASSDGGGYGYTF.

The J gene is TRBJ1-1, the V gene TRBV20-1; 8 nucleotides agree with TRBD1. V shed 2 bases and J 4 bases; nucleotides not matched to a gene: 15. The CDR3 spans 17 residues. CDR1 is DFQATT and CDR2 is SNEGSKA in the germline V gene (reference sequence). CDR3 sequence: CSARNRRDRLRGTEAFF. The CDR3 DNA sequence: TGCAGTGCTAGAAACCGCCGGGACAGGCTCAGGGGCACTGAAGCTTTCTTT.

This clonotype was detected a few times. This chain links TRBV2 with TRBJ2-2, with no clear D. Trimming removed 2 bases from V and 4 bases from J, with 2 bases in between. The germline CDR1 and CDR2 sequences are SNHLY and FYNNEI. The CDR3 is 12 amino acids. CDR3 residues: CASSETTGELFF. The DNA for the CDR3 is TGTGCCAGCAGTGAAACCACCGGGGAGCTGTTTTTT.

This clonotype was counted ten times or more. The rearrangement uses TRBV7-2 and TRBJ2-5; D is unclear. This CDR3 contains 14 residues. The V end lost 4 bases, the J end lost 4 bases, and 13 bases lay between the germline ends. Looked up from germline, CDR1 is SGHTA and CDR2 is FQGNSA. CDR3 DNA: TGTGCCAGCAGCTCGACCGGTGTCGGAGAGACCCAGTACTTC. Its protein is CASSSTGVGETQYF.

This clonotype was counted ten times or more. Written as DNA, the CDR3 is TGTGCCAGCAGCGAGGCTACAGGAGACACTGAAGCTTTCTTT. Translated, it gives CASSEATGDTEAFF. This chain joins TRBV5-4 and TRBJ1-1; the D gene is possibly TRBD1 (5 bases). The germline CDR1 and CDR2 sequences are SGHNT and YYREEE (reference sequence). V was cut by 4 bases and J by 3 bases, with 13 bases left in between. The CDR3 loop spans 14 amino acids.